This TCR beta chain was sequenced in a study of identical twins. Overall study results and limits: The models gave estimates that fell short of the out-of-frame TCR alpha sharing seen in monozygotic twins.

This clonotype has only a few counts. Antigen specificity is unknown. TCRdb reprocessed the 5' RACE reads via MiXCR and lists one record per CDR3 protein. The table records roughly 1,500,000 distinct CDR3 sequences, about 32% of them present only once. Sequencing used cord blood. This TCR was recovered from a newborn girl in good health.

The CDR3, as DNA: TGTGCCAGCAGCCCCATTTTGATAGGGGACAGGGGGGAAACTGAAGCTTTCTTT. Amino acids: CASSPILIGDRGETEAFF. This chain uses TRBV7-6 with TRBJ1-1; 11 nucleotides match TRBD1. There are 18 residues in the CDR3. Germline V gene data show CDR1 as SGHVS and CDR2 as FNYEAQ. J gave up 5 bases and V 5 bases, and 16 bases lay outside the gene matches.